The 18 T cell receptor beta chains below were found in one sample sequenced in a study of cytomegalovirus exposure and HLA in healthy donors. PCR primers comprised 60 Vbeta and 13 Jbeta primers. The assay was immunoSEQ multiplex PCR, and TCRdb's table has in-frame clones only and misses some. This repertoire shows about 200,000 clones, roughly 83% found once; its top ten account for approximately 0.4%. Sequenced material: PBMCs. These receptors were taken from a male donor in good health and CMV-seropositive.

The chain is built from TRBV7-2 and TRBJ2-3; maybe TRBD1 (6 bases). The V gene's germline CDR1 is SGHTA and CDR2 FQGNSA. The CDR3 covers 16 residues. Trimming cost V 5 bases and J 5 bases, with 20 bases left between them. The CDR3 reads CASSGMGQGWLDTQYF. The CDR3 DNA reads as TGTGCCAGCAGCGGTATGGGGCAGGGGTGGTTAGATACGCAGTATTTT.

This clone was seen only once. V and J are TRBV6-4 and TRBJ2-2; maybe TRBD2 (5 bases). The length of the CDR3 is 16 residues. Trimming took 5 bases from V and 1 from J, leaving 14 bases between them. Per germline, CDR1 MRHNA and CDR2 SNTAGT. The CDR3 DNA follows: TGTGCCAGCAGTTCCGACTACACCAAGAACACCGGGGAGCTGTTTTTT. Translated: CASSSDYTKNTGELFF.

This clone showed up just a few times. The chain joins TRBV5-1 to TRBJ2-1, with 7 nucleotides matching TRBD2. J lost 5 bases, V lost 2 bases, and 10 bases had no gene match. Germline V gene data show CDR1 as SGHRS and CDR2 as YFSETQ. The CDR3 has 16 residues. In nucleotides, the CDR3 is TGCGCCAGCAGCTTAGGTCCTAGCGGCACCAACAATGAGCAGTTCTTC. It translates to CASSLGPSGTNNEQFF.

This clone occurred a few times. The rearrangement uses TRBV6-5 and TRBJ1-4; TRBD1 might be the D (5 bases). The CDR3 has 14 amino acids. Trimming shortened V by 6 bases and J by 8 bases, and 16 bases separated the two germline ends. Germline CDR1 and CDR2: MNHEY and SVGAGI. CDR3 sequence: CASSPGGWGEKLFF. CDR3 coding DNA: TGTGCCAGCAGCCCCGGGGGGTGGGGGGAAAAACTGTTTTTT.

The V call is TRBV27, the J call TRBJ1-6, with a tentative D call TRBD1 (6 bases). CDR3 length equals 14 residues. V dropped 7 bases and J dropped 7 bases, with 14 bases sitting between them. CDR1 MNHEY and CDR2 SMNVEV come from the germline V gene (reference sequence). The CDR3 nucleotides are TGTGCCAGCAACCTAGGGGGAGGGAATTCACCCCTCCACTTT. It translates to CASNLGGGNSPLHF.

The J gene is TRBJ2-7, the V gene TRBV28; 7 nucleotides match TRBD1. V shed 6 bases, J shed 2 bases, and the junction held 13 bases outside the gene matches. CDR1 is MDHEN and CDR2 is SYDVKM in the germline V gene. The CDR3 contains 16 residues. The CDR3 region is CASRSLGQESTYEQYF. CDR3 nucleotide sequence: TGTGCCAGCAGATCCTTAGGACAGGAGTCTACCTACGAGCAGTACTTC.

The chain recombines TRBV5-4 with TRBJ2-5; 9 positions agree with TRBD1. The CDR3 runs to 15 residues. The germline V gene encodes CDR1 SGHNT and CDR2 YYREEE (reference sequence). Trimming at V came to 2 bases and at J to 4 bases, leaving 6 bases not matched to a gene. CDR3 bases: TGTGCCAGCAGCTTAGGGACAGGGATTGGAGAGACCCAGTACTTC. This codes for CASSLGTGIGETQYF.

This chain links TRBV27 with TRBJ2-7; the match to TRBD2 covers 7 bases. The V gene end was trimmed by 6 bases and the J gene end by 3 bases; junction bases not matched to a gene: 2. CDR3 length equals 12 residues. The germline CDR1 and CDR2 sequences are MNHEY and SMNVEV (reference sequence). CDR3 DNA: TGTGCCAGCAGCCAGCGGGGCTACGAGCAGTACTTC. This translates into CASSQRGYEQYF.

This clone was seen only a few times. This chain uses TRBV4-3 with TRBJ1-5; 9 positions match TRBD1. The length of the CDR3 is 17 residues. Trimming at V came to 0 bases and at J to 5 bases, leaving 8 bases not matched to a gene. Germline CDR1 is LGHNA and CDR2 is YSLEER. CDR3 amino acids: CASSQDLTGGGYQPQHF. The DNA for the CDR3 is TGCGCCAGCAGCCAAGATCTCACAGGGGGCGGGTATCAGCCCCAGCATTTT.

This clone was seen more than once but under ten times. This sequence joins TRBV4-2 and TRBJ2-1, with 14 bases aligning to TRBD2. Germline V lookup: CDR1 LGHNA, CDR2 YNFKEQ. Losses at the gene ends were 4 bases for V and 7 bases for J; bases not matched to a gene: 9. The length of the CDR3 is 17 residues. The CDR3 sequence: CASSPTSGGAPGNEQFF. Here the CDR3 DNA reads TGTGCCAGCAGCCCGACTAGCGGGGGGGCCCCAGGGAATGAGCAGTTCTTC.

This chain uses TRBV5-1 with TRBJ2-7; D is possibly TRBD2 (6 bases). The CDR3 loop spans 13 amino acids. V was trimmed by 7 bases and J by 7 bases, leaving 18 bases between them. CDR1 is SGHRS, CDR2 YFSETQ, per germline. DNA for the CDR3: TGCGCCAGCTCCGACGGGAGTCGGTATGAGCAGTACTTC. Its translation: CASSDGSRYEQYF.

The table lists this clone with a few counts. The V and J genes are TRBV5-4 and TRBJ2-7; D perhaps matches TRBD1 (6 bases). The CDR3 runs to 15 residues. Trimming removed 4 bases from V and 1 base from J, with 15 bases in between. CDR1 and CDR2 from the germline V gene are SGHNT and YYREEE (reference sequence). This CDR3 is CASSPGGQTSYEQYF. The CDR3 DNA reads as TGTGCCAGCAGCCCCGGCGGACAGACTTCCTACGAGCAGTACTTC.

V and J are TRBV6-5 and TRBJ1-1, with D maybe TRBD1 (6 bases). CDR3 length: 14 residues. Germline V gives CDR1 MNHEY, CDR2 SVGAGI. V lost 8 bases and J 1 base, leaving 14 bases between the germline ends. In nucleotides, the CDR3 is TGTGCCAGCGGACAAGACAGGAGGAACACTGAAGCTTTCTTT. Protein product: CASGQDRRNTEAFF.

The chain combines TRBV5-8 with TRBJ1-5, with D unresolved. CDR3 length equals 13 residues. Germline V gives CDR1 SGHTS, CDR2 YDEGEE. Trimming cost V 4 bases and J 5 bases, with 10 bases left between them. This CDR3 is CASSSSVDQPQHF. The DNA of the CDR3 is TGTGCCAGCAGCAGTAGTGTGGATCAGCCCCAGCATTTT.

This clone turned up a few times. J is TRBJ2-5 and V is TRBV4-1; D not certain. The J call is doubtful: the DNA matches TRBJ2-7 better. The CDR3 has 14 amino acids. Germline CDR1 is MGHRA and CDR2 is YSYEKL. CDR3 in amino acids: CASSPALVGHEQYF. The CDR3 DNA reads TGCGCCAGCAGCCCCGCCCTGGTTGGGCACGAGCAGTACTTC.

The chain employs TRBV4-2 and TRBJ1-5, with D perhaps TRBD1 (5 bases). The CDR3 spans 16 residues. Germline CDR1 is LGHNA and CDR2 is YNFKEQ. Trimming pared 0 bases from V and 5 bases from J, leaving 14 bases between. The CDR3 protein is CASSQDAGGADQPQHF. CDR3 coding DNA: TGTGCCAGCAGCCAAGATGCCGGGGGAGCGGATCAGCCCCAGCATTTT.

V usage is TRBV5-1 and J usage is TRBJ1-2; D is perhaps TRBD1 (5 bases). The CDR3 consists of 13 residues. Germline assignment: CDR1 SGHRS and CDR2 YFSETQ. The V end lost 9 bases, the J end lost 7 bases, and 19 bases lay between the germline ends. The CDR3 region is CATQSLRGSGYTF. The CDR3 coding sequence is TGCGCCACCCAATCGCTTAGGGGAAGTGGCTACACCTTC. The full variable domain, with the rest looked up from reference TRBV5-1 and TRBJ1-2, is KAGVTQTPRYLIKTRGQQVTLSCSPISGHRSVSWYQQTPGQGLQFLFEYFSETQRNKGNFPGRFSGRQFSNSRSEMNVSTLELGDSALYLCATQSLRGSGYTFGSGTRLTVV.

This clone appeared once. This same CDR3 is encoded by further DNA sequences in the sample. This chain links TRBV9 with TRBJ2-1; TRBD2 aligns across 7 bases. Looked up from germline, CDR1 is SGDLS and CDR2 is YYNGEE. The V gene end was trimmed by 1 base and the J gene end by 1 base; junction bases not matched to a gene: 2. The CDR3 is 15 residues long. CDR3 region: CASSVLGGSYNEQFF. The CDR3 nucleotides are TGTGCCAGCAGCGTACTGGGGGGGTCCTACAATGAGCAGTTCTTC.